The entry that follows covers one TCR beta chain sequence. Its specificity is not known. The CDR3 is 15 amino acids. Germline CDR1 DFQATT, CDR2 SNEGSKA (reference sequence). V shed 5 bases, J shed 3 bases, and the junction held 10 bases outside the gene matches. TCRdb reprocessed the RT-PCR reads with MiXCR, giving one entry per CDR3 protein. The sample includes 500,000 or so distinct CDR3 sequences, roughly 9.8% of them seen just once. The record originates from a study of response to subunit inactivated influenza vaccine. Findings of the study overall: There was a suggestion from the authors that each seasonal influenza vaccination recruits few new T cells.

The sequences come from PBMCs from blood, collected more than 35 days after vaccination. The source is a man aged 45-65 years who received an inactivated influenza vaccine. The rearrangement joins TRBV20-1 to TRBJ2-7, with TRBD2 identical over 10 bases. CDR3 sequence: CSAPTTSGMGYEQYF. CDR3 nucleotides: TGCAGTGCTCCCACTACTAGCGGGATGGGCTACGAGCAGTACTTC.